One sample yielded the 29 T cell receptor beta chains listed below, sequenced in a study of CD8 T cells in ankylosing spondylitis. From the 5' RACE reads, TCRdb called clonotypes with MiXCR, one entry per CDR3 protein. The sample has 200,000 to 250,000 distinct CDR3 sequences, roughly 32% seen once. Sequencing was performed on blood, either unsorted or a sorted T cell fraction (not recorded which). The source of these receptors is a male donor with ankylosing spondylitis or in good health (not recorded which).

This clonotype was detected only a few times. CDR3 protein: CSASPGLAGGRDTQYF. The CDR3 DNA is TGCAGTGCTAGTCCCGGACTAGCGGGGGGTCGGGATACGCAGTATTTT. The chain recombines TRBV20-1 with TRBJ2-3; 14 bases align to TRBD2. CDR3 length equals 16 residues. The V gene's germline CDR1 is DFQATT and CDR2 SNEGSKA (reference sequence). Trimming removed 3 bases from V and 6 bases from J; junction bases left unmatched: 8.

V usage is TRBV10-3 and J usage is TRBJ1-2; 12 nucleotides align to TRBD1. In germline, CDR1 is ENHRY, CDR2 SYGVKD. This CDR3 has 16 amino acids. The V gene end was trimmed by 0 bases and the J gene end by 8 bases; junction bases not matched to a gene: 7. The CDR3 sequence: CAISESRGQGARGYTF. CDR3 sequence (DNA): TGTGCCATCAGTGAGTCTCGGGGACAGGGGGCGCGGGGCTACACCTTC.

The table lists this clonotype with a few counts. DNA of the CDR3: TGTGCCAGCAGTTATCCGGGACAGGGGTCCTACGAGCAGTACTTC. Translated, it gives CASSYPGQGSYEQYF. The chain employs TRBV7-9 and TRBJ2-7; 10 nucleotides line up with TRBD1. Germline trimming cut 6 bases from V and 1 base from J; bases unmatched to any gene: 6. Germline V lookup: CDR1 SEHNR, CDR2 FQNEAQ (reference sequence). This CDR3 has 15 residues.

This clonotype was seen only once. J is TRBJ2-6 and V is TRBV25-1; perhaps TRBD1 as D (5 bases). Germline V lookup: CDR1 MGHDK, CDR2 SYGVNS. CDR3 length: 16 amino acids. The ends were cut back, 3 bases at V and 2 bases at J, with 11 bases in the middle. The CDR3 is CASSDRAGAGANVLTF. In nucleotides, the CDR3 is TGTGCCAGCAGTGACAGGGCCGGCGCTGGGGCCAACGTCCTGACTTTC. Filled out from reference TRBV25-1 and TRBJ2-6, the complete variable domain reads EADIYQTPRYLVIGTGKKITLECSQTMGHDKMYWYQQDPGMELHLIHYSYGVNSTEKGDLSSESTVSRIRTEHFPLTLESARPSHTSQYLCASSDRAGAGANVLTFGAGSRLTVL.

To note about this clonotype: This is likely a read error, given that the CDR3 carries no conserved phenylalanine or tryptophan at its end. The gene calls are TRBV29-1 and TRBJ1-1; D is undetermined. From germline, CDR1 is SQVTM and CDR2 ANQGSEA. The CDR3 extends over 16 amino acids. Trimming shortened V by 0 bases and J by 1 base, and 15 bases separated the two germline ends. The CDR3 DNA sequence: TGCAGCGTTGAAGAAGTGTGGACGTCAACGAACACTGAAGCTTTCATT. This sequence encodes CSVEEVWTSTNTEAFI.

The chain employs TRBV9 and TRBJ1-2; D possibly corresponds to TRBD1 (5 bases). Germline-derived CDR1 and CDR2 are SGDLS and YYNGEE. This CDR3 has 15 amino acids. Deletions cut 0 bases from V and 2 bases from J, with 11 bases between. This CDR3 is CASSVAQGKNYGYTF. The CDR3 DNA is TGTGCCAGCAGCGTAGCGCAGGGCAAAAACTATGGCTACACCTTC.

V usage is TRBV10-3 and J usage is TRBJ2-3; 9 positions agree with TRBD1. After removal of 5 bases from V and 0 bases from J, the junction contained 6 bases not matched to a gene. The CDR3 totals 16 residues. Germline loops: CDR1 ENHRY, CDR2 SYGVKD. The DNA for the CDR3 is TGTGCCATCAGTCAACACAGGGGGCCTAGCACAGATACGCAGTATTTT. Protein product: CAISQHRGPSTDTQYF.

The rearrangement uses TRBV12-3 or TRBV12-4 and TRBJ1-3, with D perhaps TRBD1 (6 bases). V was trimmed by 6 bases and J by 3 bases, leaving 9 bases between them. CDR3 size: 13 residues. The CDR3 protein is CASRTGYGNTIYF. The CDR3 DNA is TGTGCCAGCAGAACAGGGTATGGAAACACCATATATTTT.

The CDR3 region has the DNA TGCGCCAGCAGCTTGGATTTAGGCTCCACAGATACGCAGTATTTT. Its translation: CASSLDLGSTDTQYF. The chain recombines TRBV5-1 with TRBJ2-3; no firm D call. The V gene's germline CDR1 is SGHRS and CDR2 YFSETQ. The CDR3 sequence is 15 residues long. Trimming took 0 bases from V and 2 from J, leaving 10 bases between them. The variable domain in full, with the rest retrieved from reference TRBV5-1 and TRBJ2-3, is KAGVTQTPRYLIKTRGQQVTLSCSPISGHRSVSWYQQTPGQGLQFLFEYFSETQRNKGNFPGRFSGRQFSNSRSEMNVSTLELGDSALYLCASSLDLGSTDTQYFGPGTRLTVL.

This chain joins TRBV27 and TRBJ2-7; 9 nucleotides match TRBD1. Trimming at V came to 5 bases and at J to 5 bases, leaving 10 bases not matched to a gene. CDR1 is MNHEY, CDR2 SMNVEV, per germline (reference sequence). This CDR3 is built from 15 residues. CDR3: CASSIGTGLRNEQYF. CDR3 nucleotides: TGTGCCAGCAGTATCGGGACAGGGCTTAGGAACGAGCAGTACTTC.

This clonotype has just one count. The gene calls are TRBV7-8 and TRBJ2-1; no firm D call. V was cut by 4 bases and J by 9 bases, with 13 bases left in between. Germline V gene data show CDR1 as SGHVS and CDR2 as FQNEAQ. CDR3 length equals 13 residues. The CDR3 loop is CASSWTTLGEQFF. As DNA, the CDR3 is TGTGCCAGCAGCTGGACCACCCTGGGTGAGCAGTTCTTC. Complete variable domain (other parts from reference TRBV7-8 and TRBJ2-1): GAGVSQSPRYKVAKRGQDVALRCDPISGHVSLFWYQQALGQGPEFLTYFQNEAQLDKSGLPSDRFFAERPEGSVSTLKIQRTQQEDSAVYLCASSWTTLGEQFFGPGTRLTVL.

This clonotype came up a few times. The V call is TRBV20-1, the J call TRBJ2-3; 9 nucleotides align to TRBD2. The CDR3 sequence is 13 residues long. After removal of 5 bases from V and 3 bases from J, the junction contained 3 bases not matched to a gene. Germline V CDR1 and CDR2: DFQATT, SNEGSKA (reference sequence). The CDR3 sequence is CSAPTSGTDTQYF. CDR3 bases: TGCAGTGCTCCTACTAGCGGGACAGATACGCAGTATTTT.

CDR3 protein: CASSLPGYLGYTF. The CDR3 DNA sequence: TGTGCCAGCAGCTTACCAGGGTACTTGGGCTACACCTTC. The V gene is TRBV7-9, the J gene TRBJ1-2, with D possibly matching TRBD1 (5 bases). Trimming took off 2 bases at V and 8 bases at J, with 12 bases between the two ends. The CDR3 is made up of 13 amino acids. Germline V CDR1 and CDR2: SEHNR, FQNEAQ (reference sequence).

V usage is TRBV4-1 and J usage is TRBJ1-1, with D perhaps TRBD1 (5 bases). The CDR3 is made up of 15 amino acids. Looked up from germline, CDR1 is MGHRA and CDR2 is YSYEKL. The V gene lost 0 bases and the J gene lost 0 bases, with 8 bases spanning the gap. The CDR3 loop reads CASSQDPGLNTEAFF. CDR3 in DNA: TGCGCCAGCAGCCAAGATCCAGGGTTGAACACTGAAGCTTTCTTT.

This rearrangement joins TRBV5-5 to TRBJ2-7, with a tentative D call TRBD1 (6 bases). V lost 0 bases, J lost 6 bases, and 10 bases lay in between. Germline values: CDR1 SGHKS, CDR2 YYEKEE (reference sequence). There are 13 residues in the CDR3. The CDR3 protein is CASSLVPGAEQYF. The CDR3 DNA reads TGTGCCAGCAGCTTGGTCCCAGGGGCCGAGCAGTACTTC.

A remark on this clonotype: Mismatch with germline at one junction end may stem from a read error. CDR3 protein: CSGGRGRLSSNEQFF. The CDR3, as DNA: TGCAGCGGGGGCAGGGGGCGCCTATCCTCCAATGAGCAGTTCTTC. The chain is built from TRBV29-1 and TRBJ2-1; 8 nucleotides align to TRBD1. CDR3 length: 15 amino acids. Germline-derived CDR1 and CDR2 are SQVTM and ANQGSEA.

The rearrangement uses TRBV20-1 and TRBJ2-1; 11 nucleotides align to TRBD2. CDR3 length: 15 residues. The germline gives CDR1 DFQATT, CDR2 SNEGSKA (reference sequence). The junction had 10 bases not matched to a gene; V was cut back by 6 bases and J by 6 bases. Here the CDR3 reads CSAPFSGGAANEQFF. In DNA, the CDR3 is TGCAGTGCACCGTTTAGCGGGGGGGCGGCCAATGAGCAGTTCTTC.

The V gene is TRBV6-1, the J gene TRBJ2-7; TRBD1 or TRBD2 may be the D gene (5 bases each). Germline V gives CDR1 MNHNS, CDR2 SASEGT. Between the trimmed V and J ends, which lost 8 bases and 0 bases, there was a span of 11 bases. The CDR3 has 13 amino acids. The CDR3 loop reads CASGPGPSYEQYF. CDR3 DNA: TGTGCCAGCGGTCCGGGACCCTCCTACGAGCAGTACTTC.

In this sample, this clonotype turned up a few times. The rearrangement uses TRBV25-1 and TRBJ1-5; D gene unclear. Trimming took off 6 bases at V and 10 bases at J, with 13 bases between the two ends. There are 12 residues in the CDR3. Germline V gives CDR1 MGHDK, CDR2 SYGVNS. As DNA, the CDR3 is TGTGCCAGCAGGGAAGCAGACGACCCCCAGCATTTT. It codes for CASREADDPQHF.

The table lists this clonotype with a few counts. The chain carries TRBV29-1 and TRBJ1-1; D unresolved. V was pared by 0 bases and J by 1 base, with 6 bases between. In germline, CDR1 is SQVTM, CDR2 ANQGSEA. The CDR3 contains 13 residues. CDR3 sequence (DNA): TGCAGCGTTGAAGAGAGAACGAACACTGAAGCTTTCTTT. As protein: CSVEERTNTEAFF.

This clonotype was seen a single time. The rearrangement uses TRBV15 and TRBJ2-1; D not resolved. The ends were cut back, 4 bases at V and 0 bases at J, with 13 bases in the middle. The germline CDR1 and CDR2 sequences are LNHNV and YYDKDF (reference sequence). The CDR3 extends over 16 amino acids. The CDR3 protein is CATSIEAATSYNEQFF. The CDR3 DNA sequence: TGTGCCACCAGCATAGAGGCAGCGACCTCCTACAATGAGCAGTTCTTC.

This clonotype has just a few counts. The J gene is TRBJ1-2, the V gene TRBV12-3 or TRBV12-4; D ambiguous. The CDR3 extends over 13 amino acids. Between the trimmed V and J ends, which lost 6 bases and 1 base, there was a span of 9 bases. CDR3 sequence: CASRARFNYGYTF. The CDR3 DNA reads TGTGCCAGCAGGGCCAGATTTAACTATGGCTACACCTTC.

The chain carries TRBV20-1 and TRBJ2-2, with D uncertain. Germline V CDR1 and CDR2: DFQATT, SNEGSKA (reference sequence). Trimming took off 6 bases at V and 6 bases at J, with 14 bases between the two ends. This CDR3 contains 13 residues. CDR3 coding DNA: TGCAGTGCAAAGAGGTCGGGTCCCGGGGAGCTGTTTTTT. It codes for CSAKRSGPGELFF.

In DNA, the CDR3 is TGCAGTGTTTGGGATAGGTCGGAGGTCGGTCGTGGTCAGCCCCAGCATTTT. It encodes CSVWDRSEVGRGQPQHF. The chain couples TRBV20-1 to TRBJ1-5, with D uncertain. The germline V and J ends were trimmed by 7 bases and 6 bases, with 28 bases remaining between them. Per germline, CDR1 DFQATT and CDR2 SNEGSKA (reference sequence). The CDR3 loop spans 17 amino acids.

The J gene is TRBJ2-4, the V gene TRBV7-2, with D perhaps TRBD2 (5 bases). Between the trimmed V and J ends, which lost 4 bases and 2 bases, there was a span of 15 bases. CDR1 is SGHTA, CDR2 FQGNSA, per germline. This CDR3 comprises 16 residues. The CDR3 DNA reads TGTGCCAGCAGCTCACAAGGAGGACTCACCAAAAACATTCAGTACTTC. It codes for CASSSQGGLTKNIQYF.

This clonotype was counted a single time. V gene TRBV4-1 combines with J gene TRBJ2-7; possible D gene TRBD2, 6 bases. The CDR3 extends over 14 amino acids. Looked up from germline, CDR1 is MGHRA and CDR2 is YSYEKL. Trimming pared 4 bases from V and 0 bases from J, leaving 10 bases between. The CDR3 DNA reads TGCGCCAGCAGCCCCGTCGGGGGCTCCTACGAGCAGTACTTC. This translates into CASSPVGGSYEQYF.

The CDR3 protein is CASSPLGVAMGETQYF. The CDR3 DNA follows: TGTGCCAGCAGCCCACTGGGAGTAGCCATGGGGGAGACCCAGTACTTC. This rearrangement joins TRBV7-2 to TRBJ2-5; D may be TRBD2 (5 bases). The germline V and J ends were trimmed by 5 bases and 5 bases, with 21 bases remaining between them. CDR3 size: 16 residues. Germline CDR1 is SGHTA and CDR2 is FQGNSA.

In this sample, this clonotype turned up many times. This chain joins TRBV29-1 and TRBJ2-1; 7 bases are a match to TRBD1. Germline trimming cut 2 bases from V and 7 bases from J; bases unmatched to any gene: 8. Germline CDR1 reads SQVTM; CDR2 reads ANQGSEA. The CDR3 loop spans 14 amino acids. CDR3 coding DNA: TGCAGCGTTGAAACCCGGGACAGCATGAATGAGCAGTTCTTC. This encodes CSVETRDSMNEQFF.

The rearrangement uses TRBV2 and TRBJ2-1; TRBD1 matches at 8 bases. In germline, CDR1 is SNHLY, CDR2 FYNNEI. Unmatched junction bases numbered 12, after V lost 3 bases and J lost 11 bases. The CDR3 length is 15 residues. The DNA of the CDR3 is TGTGCCAGCAGTGAGGAGGGACAGGTGGTCAAGAAGCAGTTCTTC. Encoded protein: CASSEEGQVVKKQFF.